These 27 T cell receptor beta chains originate from one sample sequenced in a study of T cells in Graves' hyperthyroidism and ophthalmopathy. Amplified TCR beta CDR3 regions derived from RNA transcripts. An initial round of RT-PCR targeting the TCR CDR3 relied on the HTBI primer set. TCRdb processed the multiplex PCR reads anew with MiXCR; each CDR3 protein has one entry. The sample yields under 750,000 distinct CDR3 sequences, roughly a sixth seen once. Sequencing input: blood. These receptors were taken from a woman aged 45-59 years with Graves' hyperthyroidism that later progressed to Graves' ophthalmopathy.

This chain uses TRBV10-3 with TRBJ1-2; no clear D. The germline V and J ends were trimmed by 0 bases and 5 bases, with 10 bases remaining between them. CDR1 and CDR2 from the germline V gene are ENHRY and SYGVKD. This CDR3 is built from 14 residues. The chain's CDR3 is CAISESEALYGYTF. The CDR3 region has the DNA TGTGCCATCAGTGAGTCTGAGGCTCTTTATGGCTACACCTTC.

This clonotype showed up many times. V and J are TRBV20-1 and TRBJ2-5; D is unclear. CDR1 and CDR2 from the germline V gene are DFQATT and SNEGSKA (reference sequence). V lost 7 bases and J 4 bases, leaving 16 bases between the germline ends. This CDR3 is 13 amino acids long. The CDR3, as DNA: TGCAGTGTGAGACCAGCAAACCTAGAGACCCAGTACTTC. It yields the protein CSVRPANLETQYF.

In its sample, this clonotype was seen many times. J is TRBJ1-6 and V is TRBV12-3 or TRBV12-4, with D unresolved. CDR3 length: 14 residues. Trimming took off 10 bases at V and 4 bases at J, with 14 bases between the two ends. As DNA, the CDR3 is TGTGCCAACCCTGGCGGCCCATATAATTCACCCCTCCACTTT. Amino acid sequence: CANPGGPYNSPLHF.

This clonotype showed up just a few times. V and J are TRBV6-1 and TRBJ2-1; the D is unclear. Germline CDR1 reads MNHNS; CDR2 reads SASEGT. This CDR3 is built from 13 residues. V lost 3 bases and J lost 2, with 5 bases in between. The CDR3 reads CASSEATYNEQFF. The CDR3 region has the DNA TGTGCCAGCAGTGAGGCGACCTACAATGAGCAGTTCTTC.

The chain recombines TRBV5-1 with TRBJ1-1; TRBD1 agrees at 7 bases. CDR3 length equals 17 residues. V shed 2 bases and J 8 bases; nucleotides not matched to a gene: 18. In germline, CDR1 is SGHRS, CDR2 YFSETQ. The CDR3 is CASSFRGDRHRGGEAFF. The CDR3 DNA is TGCGCCAGCAGCTTTCGTGGAGACCGCCACAGGGGAGGAGAAGCTTTCTTT.

This clonotype was recorded a few times. J is TRBJ2-2 and V is TRBV10-3; D perhaps matches TRBD2 (6 bases). Germline CDR1 is ENHRY and CDR2 is SYGVKD. V gave up 10 bases and J gave up 0 bases, with 12 bases separating them. The CDR3 length is 14 residues. The CDR3: CATQPGANTGELFF. The CDR3 nucleotides read TGTGCCACCCAGCCGGGGGCGAACACCGGGGAGCTGTTTTTT.

This clonotype occurred a few times. The V call is TRBV20-1, the J call TRBJ1-5; TRBD1 aligns across 9 bases. The CDR3 is 15 residues long. Germline CDR1 is DFQATT and CDR2 is SNEGSKA (reference sequence). J gave up 7 bases and V 0 bases, and 7 bases lay outside the gene matches. This CDR3 is CSARDRDRGAQPQHF. The CDR3 coding sequence is TGCAGTGCTAGAGATCGAGACAGGGGGGCCCAGCCCCAGCATTTT.

The genes are TRBV19 and TRBJ1-5, with 7 bases aligning to TRBD1. Per germline, CDR1 LNHDA and CDR2 SQIVND (reference sequence). Losses at the gene ends were 5 bases for V and 1 base for J; bases not matched to a gene: 11. CDR3 size: 17 residues. The CDR3 DNA is TGTGCCAGTAGTGTCCGGGACAGAATAACGAGCAATCAGCCCCAGCATTTT. Protein: CASSVRDRITSNQPQHF.

There are many counts of this clonotype. The V gene is TRBV12-3 or TRBV12-4, the J gene TRBJ1-5; unclear D gene. The V gene lost 7 bases and the J gene lost 5 bases, with 15 bases spanning the gap. The CDR3 is 14 amino acids. The chain's CDR3 is CASIPGFGDQPQHF. CDR3 DNA: TGTGCCAGCATTCCGGGTTTTGGGGATCAGCCCCAGCATTTT.

This clonotype was found many times. This chain connects TRBV3-1 to TRBJ2-1; perhaps TRBD2 as D (7 bases). The CDR3 has 15 residues. V was cut by 4 bases and J by 8 bases, with 18 bases left in between. Germline loops: CDR1 LGHDT, CDR2 YNNKEL (reference sequence). The CDR3 DNA sequence: TGTGCCAGCAGCCCTCGGGGGGCGCCTCGGGATGAGCAGTTCTTC. Its protein product is CASSPRGAPRDEQFF.

This clonotype was seen a few times. CDR3 nucleotide sequence: TGTGCCAGCAGCCAAGTTGGCAGGTCGGAAGGAGGCTACACCTTC. Translation gives CASSQVGRSEGGYTF. The gene calls are TRBV14 and TRBJ1-2; no clear D. The CDR3 consists of 15 residues. V gave up 1 base and J gave up 8 bases, with 17 bases separating them. Germline CDR1 SGHDN, CDR2 FVKESK. Full variable domain (outside the CDR3, taken from reference TRBV14 and TRBJ1-2): EAGVTQFPSHSVIEKGQTVTLRCDPISGHDNLYWYRRVMGKEIKFLLHFVKESKQDESGMPNNRFLAERTGGTYSTLKVQPAELEDSGVYFCASSQVGRSEGGYTFGSGTRLTVV.

This clonotype was picked up many times. The rearrangement joins TRBV20-1 to TRBJ2-1; D remains ambiguous. The CDR3 totals 13 residues. The V end lost 5 bases, the J end lost 7 bases, and 15 bases lay between the germline ends. Germline V gene sequence: CDR1 DFQATT, CDR2 SNEGSKA (reference sequence). CDR3 nucleotide sequence: TGCAGTGCTCCCCGGACCTCCGGGAATGAGCAGTTCTTC. Protein: CSAPRTSGNEQFF.

This clonotype was picked up a small number of times. V and J are TRBV12-3 or TRBV12-4 and TRBJ2-5, with D perhaps matching TRBD1 (5 bases). The V and J ends lost 8 bases and 5 bases respectively, with 6 bases between them. The CDR3 runs 10 residues. The CDR3 DNA is TGTGCCAGCGGGGCGGAGACCCAGTACTTC. As protein: CASGAETQYF.

Ten or more counts support this clonotype. This chain joins TRBV7-9 and TRBJ1-3; unclear D gene. Trimming cost V 5 bases and J 2 bases, with 10 bases left between them. The CDR3 has 14 amino acids. Germline CDR1 reads SEHNR; CDR2 reads FQNEAQ (reference sequence). CDR3 residues: CASSEVRPGNTIYF. CDR3 nucleotide sequence: TGTGCCAGCAGCGAGGTTAGACCTGGAAACACCATATATTTT.

The genes are TRBV19 and TRBJ1-1, with 9 nucleotides matching TRBD1. CDR1 LNHDA and CDR2 SQIVND come from the germline V gene (reference sequence). After removal of 7 bases from V and 3 bases from J, the junction contained 9 bases not matched to a gene. CDR3 length: 15 residues. CDR3 in amino acids: CASTMGDRDDTEAFF. In DNA, the CDR3 is TGTGCCAGTACCATGGGGGACAGGGACGACACTGAAGCTTTCTTT. Complete variable domain (other parts from reference TRBV19 and TRBJ1-1): DGGITQSPKYLFRKEGQNVTLSCEQNLNHDAMYWYRQDPGQGLRLIYYSQIVNDFQKGDIAEGYSVSREKKESFPLTVTSAQKNPTAFYLCASTMGDRDDTEAFFGQGTRLTVV.

This clonotype was detected only a few times. The chain links TRBV11-2 to TRBJ2-2, with 11 bases aligning to TRBD1. Germline CDR1 and CDR2: SGHAT and FQNNGV. The CDR3 is 15 residues long. Trimming removed 1 base from V and 7 bases from J; junction bases left unmatched: 2. The CDR3 region is CASSLGTGGSGELFF. The CDR3 nucleotides are TGTGCCAGCAGCTTAGGGACAGGGGGCAGCGGGGAGCTGTTTTTT.

The chain uses TRBV19 and TRBJ1-1; D unresolved. Germline CDR1 LNHDA, CDR2 SQIVND (reference sequence). The CDR3 has 13 amino acids. Deletions cut 10 bases from V and 4 bases from J, with 16 bases between. The CDR3 bases are TGTGCCATTCGGGCGTCAATGGCCACTGAAGCTTTCTTT. It yields the protein CAIRASMATEAFF.

The rearrangement uses TRBV6-2 or TRBV6-3 and TRBJ1-5, with TRBD1 as a possible D gene (5 bases). Trimming took off 5 bases at V and 4 bases at J, with 15 bases between the two ends. This CDR3 comprises 15 residues. Germline V CDR1 and CDR2: MNHEY, SVGEGT. CDR3 region: CASSGVGTVNQPQHF. As DNA, the CDR3 is TGTGCCAGCAGTGGAGTGGGGACGGTTAATCAGCCCCAGCATTTT.

This clonotype was counted at least ten times. V is TRBV27 and J is TRBJ2-1; TRBD2 matches at 7 bases. The CDR3 is made up of 14 amino acids. The germline gives CDR1 MNHEY, CDR2 SMNVEV (reference sequence). J lost 2 bases, V lost 4 bases, and 2 bases had no gene match. The CDR3 nucleotides are TGTGCCAGCAGTTATCGGGGGGCCTACAATGAGCAGTTCTTC. The encoded protein is CASSYRGAYNEQFF.

The chain recombines TRBV29-1 with TRBJ2-3, with 9 bases identical to TRBD1. Germline V gives CDR1 SQVTM, CDR2 ANQGSEA. The CDR3 contains 15 residues. After removal of 6 bases from V and 1 base from J, the junction contained 8 bases not matched to a gene. The CDR3 DNA follows: TGCAGCGTCCAACAGGGGGCTGGAGGCACAGATACGCAGTATTTT. It specifies CSVQQGAGGTDTQYF.

Concerning this clonotype: This sequence may be a read error, since a much larger clone differs from it by one base. This chain connects TRBV6-4 to TRBJ2-7, with 7 bases fitting TRBD1. The CDR3 is 15 residues long. From germline, CDR1 is MRHNA and CDR2 SNTAGT. CDR3 in amino acids: CASRAGQVFTYGQYF. For the CDR3, the DNA is TGTGCCAGCAGGGCCGGACAGGTCTTCACCTACGGGCAGTACTTC.

The table lists this clonotype with a few counts. V is TRBV7-2 and J is TRBJ2-3, with D unresolved. V lost 2 bases to trimming and J lost 5 bases, with 11 bases between them. The CDR3 consists of 14 residues. CDR1 is SGHTA, CDR2 FQGNSA, per germline. As DNA, the CDR3 is TGTGCCAGCAGCTTAACCCCAGGCAGAGATACGCAGTATTTT. Translated: CASSLTPGRDTQYF.

This clonotype was seen at least ten times. The CDR3 region has the DNA TGTGCCAGCAGCTCACAGGGGAACAATGAGCAGTTCTTC. It encodes CASSSQGNNEQFF. This rearrangement joins TRBV7-9 to TRBJ2-1; 7 nucleotides align to TRBD1. V lost 4 bases and J lost 5; bases outside the gene matches: 2. Germline V gene sequence: CDR1 SEHNR, CDR2 FQNEAQ (reference sequence). This CDR3 comprises 13 residues.

This chain joins TRBV15 and TRBJ1-2; D unclear. This CDR3 region has 14 residues. V gave up 1 base and J gave up 7 bases, with 13 bases separating them. From germline, CDR1 is LNHNV and CDR2 YYDKDF (reference sequence). CDR3 loop: CATSRAVPFGGYTF. The CDR3 region has the DNA TGTGCCACCAGCAGAGCGGTCCCCTTTGGTGGCTACACCTTC.

This clonotype was recorded many times. This chain links TRBV2 with TRBJ1-2, with D tentatively TRBD1 (6 bases). Germline values: CDR1 SNHLY, CDR2 FYNNEI. V was clipped by 3 bases and J by 4 bases, with 12 bases between them. The CDR3 length is 14 residues. In DNA, the CDR3 is TGTGCCAGCAGTGATCGCACAGGGTTCTATGGCTACACCTTC. Translation: CASSDRTGFYGYTF.

A few counts support this clonotype. The CDR3 spells CASSPPGTDNYGYTF. CDR3 nucleotides: TGTGCCAGCAGCCCCCCCGGGACAGATAACTATGGCTACACCTTC. The rearrangement uses TRBV3-1 and TRBJ1-2, with 7 bases identical to TRBD1. V lost 4 bases to trimming and J lost 1 base; unmatched junction nucleotides: 6. Germline loops: CDR1 LGHDT, CDR2 YNNKEL (reference sequence). The CDR3 is made up of 15 amino acids.

J is TRBJ1-4 and V is TRBV27; D gene ambiguous. Germline-derived CDR1 and CDR2 are MNHEY and SMNVEV (reference sequence). This CDR3 comprises 12 residues. Trimming took off 6 bases at V and 8 bases at J, with 10 bases between the two ends. CDR3: CASRSTEEKLFF. The DNA of the CDR3 is TGTGCCAGCAGGTCGACTGAGGAAAAACTGTTTTTT.